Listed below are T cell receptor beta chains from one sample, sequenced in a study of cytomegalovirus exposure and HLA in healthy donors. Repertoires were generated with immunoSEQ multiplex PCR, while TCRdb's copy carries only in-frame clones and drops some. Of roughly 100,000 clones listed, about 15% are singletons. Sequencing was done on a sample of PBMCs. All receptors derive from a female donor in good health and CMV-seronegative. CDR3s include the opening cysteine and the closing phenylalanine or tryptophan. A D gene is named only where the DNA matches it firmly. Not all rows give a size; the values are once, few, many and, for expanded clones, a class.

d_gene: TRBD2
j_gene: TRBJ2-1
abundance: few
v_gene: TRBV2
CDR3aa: CASSASGRVNEQFF
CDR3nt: TGTGCCAGCAGTGCTAGCGGGAGGGTAAATGAGCAGTTCTTC

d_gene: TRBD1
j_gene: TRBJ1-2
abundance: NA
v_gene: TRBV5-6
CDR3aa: CASSFGQGVRLYGYTF
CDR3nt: TGTGCCAGCAGCTTTGGACAGGGGGTAAGGCTTTACGGCTACACCTTC

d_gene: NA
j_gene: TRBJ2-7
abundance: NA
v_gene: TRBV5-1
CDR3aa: CASSLSGPYEQYF
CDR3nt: TGCGCCAGCAGCTTAAGCGGCCCGTACGAGCAGTACTTC

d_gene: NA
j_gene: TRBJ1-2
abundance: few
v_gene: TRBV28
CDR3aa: CASSYTGLVYGYTF
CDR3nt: TGTGCCAGCAGTTATACAGGGCTAGTCTATGGCTACACCTTC

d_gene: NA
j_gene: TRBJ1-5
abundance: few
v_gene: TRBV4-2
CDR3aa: CASSQDARVDQPQHF
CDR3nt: TGTGCCAGCAGCCAAGATGCCAGGGTGGATCAGCCCCAGCATTTT

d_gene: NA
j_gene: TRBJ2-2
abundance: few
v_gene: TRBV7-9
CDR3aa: CASSQLDSTGELFF
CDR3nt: TGTGCCAGCAGCCAACTCGACAGCACCGGGGAGCTGTTTTTT

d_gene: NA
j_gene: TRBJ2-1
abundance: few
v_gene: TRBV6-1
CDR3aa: CASTGVLFSYNEQFF
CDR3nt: TGTGCCAGCACGGGTGTACTATTCTCCTACAATGAGCAGTTCTTC

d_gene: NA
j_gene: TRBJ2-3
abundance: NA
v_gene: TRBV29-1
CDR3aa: CSVVGLASTDTQYF
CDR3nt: TGCAGCGTTGTCGGGCTAGCTAGCACAGATACGCAGTATTTT

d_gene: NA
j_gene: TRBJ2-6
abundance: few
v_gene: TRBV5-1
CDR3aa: CASSFNSGANVLTF
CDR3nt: TGCGCCAGCAGCTTTAACTCTGGGGCCAACGTCCTGACTTTC

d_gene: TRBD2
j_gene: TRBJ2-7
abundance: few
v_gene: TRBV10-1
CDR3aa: CASSEGLGVSYEQYF
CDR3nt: TGCGCCAGCAGTGAGGGACTAGGGGTATCCTACGAGCAGTACTTC

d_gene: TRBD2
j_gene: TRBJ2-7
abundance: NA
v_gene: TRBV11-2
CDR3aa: CASSLRMSSGYEQYF
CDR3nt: TGTGCCAGCAGCTTAAGAATGTCTAGCGGGTACGAGCAGTACTTC

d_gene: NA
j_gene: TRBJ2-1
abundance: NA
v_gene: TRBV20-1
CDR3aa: CSARARESQFF
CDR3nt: TGCAGTGCTCGGGCCCGGGAATCGCAGTTCTTC

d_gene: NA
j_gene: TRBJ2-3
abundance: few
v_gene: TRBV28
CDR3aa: CASSWGRGTDTQYF
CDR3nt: TGTGCCAGCAGTTGGGGCAGGGGCACAGATACGCAGTATTTT

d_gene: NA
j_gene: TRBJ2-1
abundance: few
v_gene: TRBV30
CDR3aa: CAWSVIPYNEQFF
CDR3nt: TGTGCCTGGAGTGTCATTCCCTACAATGAGCAGTTCTTC

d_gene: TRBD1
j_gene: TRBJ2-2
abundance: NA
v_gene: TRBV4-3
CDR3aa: CASGTGVVTGELFF
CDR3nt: TGCGCCAGCGGGACAGGGGTTGTCACCGGGGAGCTGTTTTTT

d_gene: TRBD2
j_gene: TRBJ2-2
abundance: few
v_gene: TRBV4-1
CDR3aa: CASNSGLAVGELFF
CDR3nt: TGCGCCAGCAACTCGGGACTAGCTGTCGGGGAGCTGTTTTTT

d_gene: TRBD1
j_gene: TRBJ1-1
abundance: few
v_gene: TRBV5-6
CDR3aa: CASSKRTGMNTEAFF
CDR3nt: TGTGCCAGCAGCAAAAGGACAGGTATGAACACTGAAGCTTTCTTT

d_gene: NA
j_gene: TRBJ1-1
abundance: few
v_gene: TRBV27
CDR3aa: CASSSEQWIEAFF
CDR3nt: TGTGCCAGCAGTTCTGAACAGTGGATTGAAGCTTTCTTT

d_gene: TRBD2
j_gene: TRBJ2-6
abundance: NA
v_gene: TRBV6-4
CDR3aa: CASSDCSGRPPLPSGANVLTF
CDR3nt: TGTGCCAGCAGTGACTGTAGCGGGAGGCCCCCCCTCCCCTCTGGGGCCAACGTCCTGACTTTC

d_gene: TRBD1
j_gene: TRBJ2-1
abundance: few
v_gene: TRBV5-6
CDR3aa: CASSLRQGGTWEGEQFF
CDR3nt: TGTGCCAGCAGCTTAAGACAGGGGGGGACATGGGAGGGTGAGCAGTTCTTC